Below are 22 T cell receptor beta chains sequenced from a single sample in a study of shared clonotypes between healthy human individuals. TCRdb keeps only in-frame clones here, not all; method: immunoSEQ multiplex PCR. The data hold millions of clones, with more than 85% observed a single time. What was sequenced was naive CD4+ T cells from PBMCs. Subset noted: CD45RA+ positively selected. Receptors originate from a man between 18 and 29 years old in good health. Some clones in this sample may be carry-over from other donors' samples.

V gene TRBV28 combines with J gene TRBJ2-1, with D unclear. CDR3 size: 15 residues. V was shortened by 5 bases and J by 4 bases, with 15 bases between the two germline ends. Germline assignment: CDR1 MDHEN and CDR2 SYDVKM. The CDR3 loop is CASSPGDVRYNEQFF. In DNA, the CDR3 is TGTGCCAGCAGTCCTGGGGATGTTAGGTACAATGAGCAGTTCTTC.

This chain joins TRBV5-4 and TRBJ2-3; 7 nucleotides align to TRBD2. V shed 0 bases, J shed 0 bases, and the junction held 4 bases outside the gene matches. The germline V gene has CDR1 SGHNT and CDR2 YYREEE (reference sequence). This CDR3 spans 16 amino acids. Written as DNA, the CDR3 is TGTGCCAGCAGCTTGGGGCCGGGGGGAAGCACAGATACGCAGTATTTT. Translating gives CASSLGPGGSTDTQYF.

The rearrangement joins TRBV9 to TRBJ2-7; D perhaps matches TRBD2 (6 bases). This CDR3 comprises 14 residues. CDR1 is SGDLS, CDR2 YYNGEE, per germline. Trimming took off 1 base at V and 6 bases at J, with 14 bases between the two ends. The DNA of the CDR3 is TGTGCCAGCAGCGTACTAGACACCGGGGGCGAGCAGTACTTC. It codes for CASSVLDTGGEQYF.

The chain has TRBV4-1 and TRBJ2-7; tentatively, D is TRBD2 (6 bases). Trimming removed 0 bases from V and 4 bases from J, with 13 bases in between. The CDR3 sequence is 15 residues long. Per germline, CDR1 MGHRA and CDR2 YSYEKL. CDR3 nucleotide sequence: TGCGCCAGCAGCCAAGAGGGCGGGAATCGTTACGAGCAGTACTTC. Translation gives CASSQEGGNRYEQYF.

The chain couples TRBV10-3 to TRBJ1-4, with 8 nucleotides matching TRBD1. CDR1 and CDR2 from the germline V gene are ENHRY and SYGVKD. The CDR3 loop spans 15 amino acids. The trim removed 2 bases at V and 10 bases at J, leaving 9 bases unmatched. In DNA form, the CDR3 reads TGTGCCATCAGTGAGACGCGGACAGGGTTTGGAAAACTGTTTTTT. Translating gives CAISETRTGFGKLFF.

V is TRBV19 and J is TRBJ1-5, with unresolved D. Germline V gives CDR1 LNHDA, CDR2 SQIVND (reference sequence). This CDR3 is 14 amino acids long. V dropped 3 bases and J dropped 3 bases, with 9 bases sitting between them. The CDR3 protein is CASSMYSPNQPQHF. The CDR3 DNA is TGTGCCAGTAGTATGTACAGCCCCAATCAGCCCCAGCATTTT.

V usage is TRBV7-9 and J usage is TRBJ2-3, with 12 bases matching TRBD1. Germline V gene data show CDR1 as SEHNR and CDR2 as FQNEAQ (reference sequence). This CDR3 comprises 16 residues. The V segment lost 5 bases and the J segment 4 bases; nucleotides outside the gene matches: 7. The CDR3 DNA reads as TGTGCCAGCAGCGACCGGGACAGGGGGCGGGCAGATACGCAGTATTTT. Protein: CASSDRDRGRADTQYF.

V and J are TRBV5-1 and TRBJ2-3; 12 bases are a match to TRBD1. Trimming removed 0 bases from V and 5 bases from J; junction bases left unmatched: 10. CDR3 length equals 18 residues. CDR1 is SGHRS and CDR2 is YFSETQ in the germline V gene. CDR3 sequence (DNA): TGCGCCAGCAGCTTGGAAAATTACGGGACAGGGGGCTTAGATACGCAGTATTTT. Translation gives CASSLENYGTGGLDTQYF.

J is TRBJ1-1 and V is TRBV2; no reliable D call. The V gene lost 8 bases and the J gene lost 1 base, with 14 bases spanning the gap. CDR1 and CDR2 (germline): SNHLY, FYNNEI. The CDR3 covers 14 residues. The CDR3 nucleotides are TGTGCCAGCTACTATCACAGCGGGAACACTGAAGCTTTCTTT. It yields the protein CASYYHSGNTEAFF.

The rearrangement joins TRBV4-2 to TRBJ1-2, with TRBD1 as a possible D gene (5 bases). The V gene's germline CDR1 is LGHNA and CDR2 YNFKEQ. V was shortened by 4 bases and J by 3 bases, with 12 bases between the two germline ends. The CDR3 length is 14 residues. For the CDR3, the DNA is TGTGCCAGCAGCCTCTCTGGGACGGACTATGGCTACACCTTC. It is translated as CASSLSGTDYGYTF.

This clone was detected ten times or more. V is TRBV28 and J is TRBJ2-1, with TRBD1 matching over 7 bases. Germline CDR1 MDHEN, CDR2 SYDVKM. J was trimmed by 8 bases and V by 4 bases; bases with no gene match: 11. The CDR3 loop spans 15 amino acids. As DNA, the CDR3 is TGTGCCAGCAGTTCACAGGGGTTGGTGAGTGATGAGCAGTTCTTC. Residues: CASSSQGLVSDEQFF.

This clone was detected a few times. This chain joins TRBV14 and TRBJ1-1, with D unclear. This CDR3 spans 13 amino acids. CDR1 SGHDN and CDR2 FVKESK come from the germline V gene. V gave up 4 bases and J gave up 2 bases, with 8 bases separating them. The CDR3 sequence: CASSLSVNTEAFF. CDR3 bases: TGTGCCAGCAGCCTATCTGTAAACACTGAAGCTTTCTTT.

The V and J genes are TRBV9 and TRBJ1-2, with D uncertain. CDR3 length: 14 amino acids. Trimming took 0 bases from V and 2 from J, leaving 8 bases between them. CDR1 and CDR2 from the germline V gene are SGDLS and YYNGEE. The CDR3 is CASSVGGRNYGYTF. CDR3 in DNA: TGTGCCAGCAGCGTAGGAGGGAGAAACTATGGCTACACCTTC.

This clone occurred a few times. The chain has TRBV29-1 and TRBJ1-1; tentatively, D is TRBD1 (5 bases). Trimming took off 3 bases at V and 1 base at J, with 12 bases between the two ends. CDR1 is SQVTM and CDR2 is ANQGSEA in the germline V gene. This CDR3 is built from 14 residues. The CDR3 nucleotides are TGCAGCGTTGACAGGGCCTTCGGGAACACTGAAGCTTTCTTT. Translated, it gives CSVDRAFGNTEAFF.

This chain links TRBV7-9 with TRBJ1-5; D not resolved. Germline CDR1 reads SEHNR; CDR2 reads FQNEAQ (reference sequence). The germline V and J ends were trimmed by 4 bases and 4 bases, with 11 bases remaining between them. The CDR3 loop spans 14 amino acids. This CDR3 reads CASSSLAGNQPQHF. CDR3 sequence (DNA): TGTGCCAGCAGCTCTTTAGCGGGGAATCAGCCCCAGCATTTT.

V usage is TRBV6-4 and J usage is TRBJ2-2; 7 bases line up with TRBD1. With V trimmed by 3 bases and J by 6 bases, 4 bases remained unmatched. CDR1 MRHNA and CDR2 SNTAGT come from the germline V gene. CDR3 length: 14 residues. The CDR3 protein is CASSDLTGAGELFF. CDR3 in DNA: TGTGCCAGCAGTGATCTCACAGGGGCCGGGGAGCTGTTTTTT.

This clone was seen a single time. The chain uses TRBV7-2 and TRBJ1-3, with D tentatively TRBD1 (5 bases). With 5 bases removed from V and 4 bases from J, the gap between germline ends came to 12 bases. The germline V gene encodes CDR1 SGHTA and CDR2 FQGNSA. The CDR3 is 14 amino acids. The CDR3 reads CASSPGTTGNTIYF. CDR3 nucleotides: TGTGCCAGCAGCCCCGGGACGACCGGAAACACCATATATTTT. Full variable domain (remainder filled in from reference TRBV7-2 and TRBJ1-3): GAGVSQSPSNKVTEKGKDVELRCDPISGHTALYWYRQSLGQGLEFLIYFQGNSAPDKSGLPSDRFSAERTGGSVSTLTIQRTQQEDSAVYLCASSPGTTGNTIYFGEGSWLTVV.

This chain connects TRBV28 to TRBJ2-2; D ambiguous. V lost 8 bases and J lost 1, with 17 bases in between. Germline V CDR1 and CDR2: MDHEN, SYDVKM. The CDR3 consists of 16 residues. The CDR3 here is CASSHMVGQNTGELFF. The DNA of the CDR3 is TGTGCCAGCTCCCACATGGTGGGTCAGAACACCGGGGAGCTGTTTTTT.

A word on this clone: This CDR3 is also generated by other DNA sequences in the sample. The chain has TRBV28 and TRBJ1-2; the D gene is possibly TRBD1 (5 bases). This CDR3 spans 13 amino acids. The V gene lost 5 bases and the J gene lost 4 bases, with 11 bases spanning the gap. Germline CDR1 MDHEN, CDR2 SYDVKM. CDR3 coding DNA: TGTGCCAGCAGTCCGGGACGGGGCTATGGCTACACCTTC. Translated: CASSPGRGYGYTF.

In DNA, the CDR3 is TGTGCCACCGCCCTTTGGGACAGGGGGACAGATACGCAGTATTTT. This gives the protein CATALWDRGTDTQYF. The chain links TRBV6-5 to TRBJ2-3; TRBD1 matches 11 bases. The CDR3 length is 15 residues. Trimming took 10 bases from V and 3 from J; bases not matched to a gene: 9. Germline V CDR1 and CDR2: MNHEY, SVGAGI.

The chain carries TRBV15 and TRBJ2-1; D unclear. The ends were cut back, 0 bases at V and 8 bases at J, with 11 bases in the middle. Germline assignment: CDR1 LNHNV and CDR2 YYDKDF (reference sequence). This CDR3 has 14 amino acids. The CDR3 region is CATSRDTPNDEQFF. The DNA of the CDR3 is TGTGCCACCAGCAGAGATACTCCGAACGATGAGCAGTTCTTC. The full variable domain, completed using reference TRBV15 and TRBJ2-1, is DAMVIQNPRYQVTQFGKPVTLSCSQTLNHNVMYWYQQKSSQAPKLLFHYYDKDFNNEADTPDNFQSRRPNTSFCFLDIRSPGLGDTAMYLCATSRDTPNDEQFFGPGTRLTVL.

The chain employs TRBV6-5 and TRBJ2-7; the D gene is possibly TRBD2 (5 bases). Trimming took off 5 bases at V and 1 base at J, with 15 bases between the two ends. CDR1 is MNHEY and CDR2 is SVGAGI in the germline V gene. The CDR3 runs to 15 residues. This CDR3 reads CASSNRRESSYEQYF. For the CDR3, the DNA is TGTGCCAGCAGTAACAGACGGGAATCTTCCTACGAGCAGTACTTC.